The present TCR beta chain was sequenced within a study of CD8 T cells in ankylosing spondylitis. TCRdb used MiXCR to reprocess the 5' RACE reads, holding one entry per CDR3 protein. The sample lists 200,000 to 300,000 distinct CDR3 sequences; 20% to 30% were seen once. This clonotype was counted at least ten times. Its antigen is currently unknown. The CDR3 sequence is 12 residues long. CDR1 is DFQATT and CDR2 is SNEGSKA in the germline V gene (reference sequence). With 3 bases removed from V and 5 bases from J, the gap between germline ends came to 10 bases. Notes on the study in general: Reportedly, matched ankylosing spondylitis synovial fluid was significantly enriched for disease-linked clones.

This TCR was sampled from a male donor with ankylosing spondylitis or in good health (not recorded which). The chain recombines TRBV20-1 with TRBJ2-5, with a weak D call TRBD2 (6 bases). Sequencing used blood, either unsorted or a sorted T cell fraction (not recorded which). The CDR3 here is CSARGLGETQYF. CDR3 nucleotide sequence: TGCAGTGCTAGGGGACTTGGTGAGACCCAGTACTTC.